The 16 T cell receptor beta chains presented below share a single source sample, sequenced in a study of PD-L1 blockade in urothelial cancer. Produced via immunoSEQ multiplex PCR; TCRdb's table is partial and in-frame only. This table has roughly 24,000 clones, approximately 89% appearing once. Time point reported: peripheral blood 6 weeks after treatment start. The sequencing here drew on PBMCs, taken around atezolizumab (anti-PD-L1) treatment. Every receptor here comes from a woman aged 60-75 years with urothelial cancer.

This sequence joins TRBV7-2 and TRBJ2-7, with D perhaps matching TRBD2 (6 bases). The CDR3 has 14 amino acids. Germline V lookup: CDR1 SGHTA, CDR2 FQGNSA. The V end lost 0 bases, the J end lost 6 bases, and 12 bases lay between the germline ends. The CDR3, as DNA: TGTGCCAGCAGCTTAGCGGGAGGCGGCGGCGAGCAGTACTTC. Protein product: CASSLAGGGGEQYF.

The chain recombines TRBV10-3 with TRBJ1-1; D not resolved. This CDR3 is built from 13 residues. Germline loops: CDR1 ENHRY, CDR2 SYGVKD. Trimming removed 2 bases from V and 7 bases from J, with 11 bases in between. In DNA form, the CDR3 reads TGTGCCATCAGTGAGCTTCCCGGAGGTGAAGCTTTCTTT. It translates to CAISELPGGEAFF.

The chain is built from TRBV21-1 and TRBJ1-3. TRBV21-1 is reported as a pseudogene. This CDR3 contains 16 residues. CDR3 region: CASPGGLGSSGNTIYF. The CDR3 nucleotides read TGTGCCAGTCCCGGGGGTTTGGGAAGCTCTGGAAACACCATATATTTT.

The V call is TRBV7-2, the J call TRBJ1-1; possibly TRBD1 for D (5 bases). CDR1 and CDR2 (germline): SGHTA, FQGNSA. With 5 bases removed from V and 0 bases from J, the gap between germline ends came to 10 bases. The CDR3 has 14 amino acids. The CDR3 here is CASSTSGMNTEAFF. CDR3 DNA: TGTGCCAGCAGCACATCAGGGATGAACACTGAAGCTTTCTTT.

The gene calls are TRBV5-1 and TRBJ2-7, with 7 bases identical to TRBD1. Germline CDR1 SGHRS, CDR2 YFSETQ. The length of the CDR3 is 15 residues. V was clipped by 0 bases and J by 5 bases; unmatched bases: 8. The CDR3 sequence is CASSLATGPTDEQYF. The CDR3 nucleotides are TGCGCCAGCAGCTTGGCGACAGGGCCTACCGACGAGCAGTACTTC.

The V and J genes are TRBV5-5 and TRBJ1-1; tentatively, D is TRBD1 (5 bases). V lost 0 bases and J lost 1, with 13 bases in between. In germline, CDR1 is SGHKS, CDR2 YYEKEE (reference sequence). The CDR3 consists of 16 residues. The CDR3 here is CASSLEKQGTNTEAFF. As DNA, the CDR3 is TGTGCCAGCAGCTTGGAGAAGCAGGGAACGAACACTGAAGCTTTCTTT.

This clone has just a few counts. The chain employs TRBV18 and TRBJ1-5; D is undetermined. V gave up 1 base and J gave up 7 bases, with 8 bases separating them. The CDR3 runs to 13 residues. From germline, CDR1 is KGHSH and CDR2 LQKENI. CDR3 bases: TGTGCCAGCTCACCACTAGATGCCCAGCCCCAGCATTTT. This codes for CASSPLDAQPQHF.

The CDR3 loop reads CASSSIGLARNEQFF. The CDR3 nucleotides are TGTGCCAGCAGCTCAATAGGACTAGCGAGGAATGAGCAGTTCTTC. The rearrangement links TRBV7-8 to TRBJ2-1, with 9 bases lining up with TRBD2. The germline gives CDR1 SGHVS, CDR2 FQNEAQ. V shed 4 bases and J 7 bases; nucleotides not matched to a gene: 8. This CDR3 has 15 residues. Filled out from reference TRBV7-8 and TRBJ2-1, the complete variable domain reads GAGVSQSPRYKVAKRGQDVALRCDPISGHVSLFWYQQALGQGPEFLTYFQNEAQLDKSGLPSDRFFAERPEGSVSTLKIQRTQQEDSAVYLCASSSIGLARNEQFFGPGTRLTVL.

The genes are TRBV5-6 and TRBJ2-1, with no clear D. With 1 base removed from V and 6 bases from J, the gap between germline ends came to 11 bases. The CDR3 sequence is 14 residues long. Germline CDR1 is SGHDT and CDR2 is YYEEEE. Here the CDR3 DNA reads TGTGCCAGCAGCTTGATGGTCCCAGGCAATGAGCAGTTCTTC. It yields the protein CASSLMVPGNEQFF.

The genes are TRBV5-1 and TRBJ2-7, with 8 positions matching TRBD2. The CDR3 is made up of 15 amino acids. The J segment lost 3 bases and the V segment lost 4 bases, leaving 9 bases of the junction unmatched. The germline V gene encodes CDR1 SGHRS and CDR2 YFSETQ. CDR3 in DNA: TGCGCCAGCAGCCCGACTAGCGCCATCGGCTACGAGCAGTACTTC. This gives the protein CASSPTSAIGYEQYF.

This chain uses TRBV5-1 with TRBJ2-5; a weak D match, TRBD1 (6 bases). Germline V CDR1 and CDR2: SGHRS, YFSETQ. This CDR3 spans 14 amino acids. Trimming pared 0 bases from V and 3 bases from J, leaving 9 bases between. Here the CDR3 DNA reads TGCGCCAGCAGCTTGGCGGCAGGGGAAGAGACCCAGTACTTC. Translation gives CASSLAAGEETQYF.

V is TRBV6-5 and J is TRBJ2-1, with 9 bases that match TRBD2. CDR3 size: 16 residues. Germline values: CDR1 MNHEY, CDR2 SVGAGI. The J segment lost 3 bases and the V segment lost 2 bases, leaving 5 bases of the junction unmatched. CDR3 loop: CASSYLGSGGYNEQFF. The CDR3 bases are TGTGCCAGCAGTTACCTCGGTAGCGGGGGCTACAATGAGCAGTTCTTC.

The CDR3 nucleotides are TGTGCCAGCAGCTTAGGGTGGGGAGGTGAGCAGTACTTC. Amino acid sequence: CASSLGWGGEQYF. This sequence joins TRBV11-3 and TRBJ2-7, with D tentatively TRBD2 (6 bases). Germline loops: CDR1 SGHNT, CDR2 YENEEA. The CDR3 covers 13 residues. Deletions cut 1 base from V and 7 bases from J, with 11 bases between.

The count of this clone is one. This rearrangement joins TRBV28 to TRBJ2-1; 12 nucleotides align to TRBD1. CDR3 length: 15 amino acids. Germline loops: CDR1 MDHEN, CDR2 SYDVKM. V lost 7 bases and J lost 11; bases outside the gene matches: 12. In DNA form, the CDR3 reads TGTGCCAGCAAATTAGGGGACAGGGGGCGCGGGCAGCAGTTCTTC. This translates into CASKLGDRGRGQQFF.

The V call is TRBV29-1, the J call TRBJ2-7; 7 bases align to TRBD1. Trimming removed 7 bases from V and 0 bases from J; junction bases left unmatched: 3. Germline loops: CDR1 SQVTM, CDR2 ANQGSEA. This CDR3 has 12 amino acids. The CDR3, as DNA: TGCAGCGCCCGGGACAGCTCCTACGAGCAGTACTTC. It is translated as CSARDSSYEQYF.

J is TRBJ1-6 and V is TRBV4-2, with 10 bases identical to TRBD1. The trim removed 4 bases at V and 5 bases at J, leaving 5 bases unmatched. The germline V gene encodes CDR1 LGHNA and CDR2 YNFKEQ. The CDR3 totals 16 residues. DNA of the CDR3: TGTGCCAGCAGCCTAGAGGGACAGGGGAATAATTCACCCCTCCACTTT. It encodes CASSLEGQGNNSPLHF.